The sequence of this T cell receptor beta chain was determined in a study of T cell responses to AZD1222 COVID-19 vaccine. Between the trimmed V and J ends, which lost 5 bases and 3 bases, there was a span of 13 bases. The germline gives CDR1 SNHLY, CDR2 FYNNEI. The CDR3 length is 14 residues. The repertoire was sequenced with immunoSEQ multiplex PCR; TCRdb's copy has only in-frame clones and lacks some. The sample lists some 150,000 clones, 85% to 90% occurring once. The input for sequencing was peripheral blood, taken on day 0 of AZD1222 vaccination. This clonotype originated in an adult in good health. The rearrangement uses TRBV2 and TRBJ1-2; D is unclear. The DNA for the CDR3 is TGTGCCAGCAGTAACGTTTTTTTCGACTATGGCTACACCTTC. Translation gives CASSNVFFDYGYTF.